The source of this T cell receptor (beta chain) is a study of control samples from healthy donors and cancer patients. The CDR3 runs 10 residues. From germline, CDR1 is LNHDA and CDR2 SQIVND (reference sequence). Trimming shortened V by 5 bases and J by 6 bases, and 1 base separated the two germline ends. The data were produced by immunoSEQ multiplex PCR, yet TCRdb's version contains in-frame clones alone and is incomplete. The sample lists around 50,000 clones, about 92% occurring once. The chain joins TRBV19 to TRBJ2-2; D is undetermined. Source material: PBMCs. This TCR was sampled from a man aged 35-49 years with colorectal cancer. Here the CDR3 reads CASSAGELFF. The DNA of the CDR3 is TGTGCCAGTAGTGCCGGGGAGCTGTTTTTT.